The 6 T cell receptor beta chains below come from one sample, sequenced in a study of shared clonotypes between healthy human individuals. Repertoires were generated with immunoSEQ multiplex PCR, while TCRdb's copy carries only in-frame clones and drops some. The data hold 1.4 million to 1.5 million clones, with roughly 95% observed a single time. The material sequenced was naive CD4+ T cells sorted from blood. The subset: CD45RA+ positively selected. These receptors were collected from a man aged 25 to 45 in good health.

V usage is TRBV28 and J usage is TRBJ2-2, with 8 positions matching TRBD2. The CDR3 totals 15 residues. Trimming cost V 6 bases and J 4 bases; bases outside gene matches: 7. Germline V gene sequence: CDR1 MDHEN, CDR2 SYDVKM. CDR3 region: CASSSERESTGELFF. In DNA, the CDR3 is TGTGCCAGCAGCAGCGAGCGGGAGAGCACCGGGGAGCTGTTTTTT.

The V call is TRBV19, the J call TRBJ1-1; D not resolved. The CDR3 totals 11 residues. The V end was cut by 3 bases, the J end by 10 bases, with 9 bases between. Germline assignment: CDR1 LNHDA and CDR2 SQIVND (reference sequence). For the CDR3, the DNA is TGTGCCAGTAGTATCGATCGGCGAGCTTTCTTT. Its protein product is CASSIDRRAFF.

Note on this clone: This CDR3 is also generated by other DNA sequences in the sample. CDR3 coding DNA: TGTGCCAGCAGCCTGACAGCGGGGAACACTGAAGCTTTCTTT. The encoded protein is CASSLTAGNTEAFF. This chain links TRBV7-3 with TRBJ1-1; TRBD1 might be the D (5 bases). Trimming pared 5 bases from V and 1 base from J, leaving 11 bases between. The CDR3 totals 14 residues. Germline assignment: CDR1 SGHTA and CDR2 FQGTGA.

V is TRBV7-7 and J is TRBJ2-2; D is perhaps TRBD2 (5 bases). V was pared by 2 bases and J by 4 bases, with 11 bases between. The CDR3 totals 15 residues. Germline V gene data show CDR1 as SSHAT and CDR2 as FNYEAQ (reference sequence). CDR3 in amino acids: CASSLSPLATGELFF. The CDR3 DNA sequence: TGTGCCAGCAGCTTATCGCCCCTAGCCACCGGGGAGCTGTTTTTT. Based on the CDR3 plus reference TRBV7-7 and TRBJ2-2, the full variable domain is GAGVSQSPRYKVTKRGQDVTLRCDPISSHATLYWYQQALGQGPEFLTYFNYEAQPDKSGLPSDRFSAERPEGSISTLTIQRTEQRDSAMYRCASSLSPLATGELFFGEGSRLTVL.

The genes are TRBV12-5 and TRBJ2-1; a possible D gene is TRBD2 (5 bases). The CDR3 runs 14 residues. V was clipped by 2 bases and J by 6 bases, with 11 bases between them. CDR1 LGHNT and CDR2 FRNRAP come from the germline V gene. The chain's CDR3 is CASGLTLAGNEQFF. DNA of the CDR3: TGTGCTAGTGGTTTGACCCTAGCCGGCAATGAGCAGTTCTTC.

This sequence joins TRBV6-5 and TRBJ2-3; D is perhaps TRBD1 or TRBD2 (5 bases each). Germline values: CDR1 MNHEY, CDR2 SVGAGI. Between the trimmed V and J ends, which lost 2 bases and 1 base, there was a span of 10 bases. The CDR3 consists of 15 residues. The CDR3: CASSYGGTGTDTQYF. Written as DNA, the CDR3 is TGTGCCAGCAGTTACGGTGGGACGGGCACAGATACGCAGTATTTT.